A single sample gave rise to the 22 T cell receptor beta chains below, sequenced in a study of CXCR3-negative and CXCR3-positive naive CD8 T cells. Libraries of TRB cDNA were made by 5' RACE and carried UMIs. TCRdb reprocessed the 5' RACE reads, with one entry per CDR3 protein and no DNA. The table lists 6,000 to 8,000 distinct CDR3 sequences. Material for sequencing was naive CXCR3- CD8+ T cells from blood. Described subset: CD45RO-CCR7+CD27+CD95- naive CD8+ T cells lacking CXCR3 (TNR3-). These receptor sequences come from a human donor in good health. Some clones in this sample may be carry-over from other donors' samples.

This clonotype registers medium-sized (0.01 to 0.1%) by frequency. J is TRBJ1-1 and V is TRBV6-5; TCRdb returns TRBD1, unconfirmable since there is no DNA. CDR1 and CDR2 from the germline V gene are MNHEY and SVGAGI. This CDR3 region has 13 residues. The CDR3 protein is CASSQGMNTEAFF.

According to its frequency, this clonotype is medium-sized. This chain connects TRBV2 to TRBJ2-7. The CDR3 sequence is 11 residues long. Germline V gene sequence: CDR1 SNHLY, CDR2 FYNNEI. The CDR3: CASLGFYEQYF.

The genes are TRBV29-1 and TRBJ2-3; TCRdb names TRBD2, which stays unverified in the absence of DNA. Germline CDR1 and CDR2: SQVTM and ANQGSEA. This CDR3 comprises 18 residues. The CDR3: CSVEVLTRRGESTDTQYF.

This clonotype is deemed medium-sized by its frequency. The rearrangement joins TRBV15 to TRBJ2-1; without DNA, the TCRdb call of TRBD1 cannot be checked. The CDR3 has 17 amino acids. Germline CDR1 reads LNHNV; CDR2 reads YYDKDF (reference sequence). The CDR3 sequence: CATSRDVEGVSYNEQFF.

This clonotype counts as medium-sized by frequency. The chain recombines TRBV10-1 with TRBJ1-6; checking the TCRdb D call of TRBD1 is not possible without DNA. The CDR3 runs 18 residues. Per germline, CDR1 WNHNN and CDR2 SYGVQD (reference sequence). CDR3 region: CASSTAGTASSYNSPLHF.

The CDR3 reads CASSHRSGWLANTGELFF. J is TRBJ2-2 and V is TRBV11-3. CDR3 length: 18 residues. Per germline, CDR1 SGHNT and CDR2 YENEEA. Full variable domain (remainder filled in from reference TRBV11-3 and TRBJ2-2): EAGVVQSPRYKIIEKKQPVAFWCNPISGHNTLYWYLQNLGQGPELLIRYENEEAVDDSQLPKDRFSAERLKGVDSTLKIQPAELGDSAVYLCASSHRSGWLANTGELFFGEGSRLTVL.

The V and J genes are TRBV29-1 and TRBJ2-1; TCRdb selects TRBD1, and the lack of DNA leaves this call unchecked. The CDR3 extends over 13 amino acids. Germline V gene data show CDR1 as SQVTM and CDR2 as ANQGSEA. CDR3 residues: CSSRDTEINEQFF.

The chain combines TRBV21-1 with TRBJ1-1. TRBV21-1 is described as a pseudogene. The CDR3 length is 14 residues. Here the CDR3 reads CASSFRRISLEAFF.

The chain joins TRBV15 to TRBJ2-2; with no DNA, the TCRdb D assignment of TRBD2 cannot be verified. Germline V gives CDR1 LNHNV, CDR2 YYDKDF (reference sequence). The CDR3 totals 14 residues. The chain's CDR3 is CATRAGINTGELFF.

This clonotype is labeled medium-sized (0.01 to 0.1%) based on frequency. The chain is built from TRBV2 and TRBJ2-3. The CDR3 length is 13 residues. Germline lookup yields CDR1 SNHLY and CDR2 FYNNEI. The CDR3 loop is CASSGSIPDTQYF.

This clonotype shows up as medium-sized by frequency. The gene calls are TRBV7-8 and TRBJ2-1; absent DNA, TCRdb's TRBD2 call cannot be checked. The germline V gene encodes CDR1 SGHVS and CDR2 FQNEAQ. There are 15 residues in the CDR3. CDR3 region: CASSHLAGGTNEQFF.

This clonotype is labeled medium-sized based on frequency. The V call is TRBV12-3 or TRBV12-4, the J call TRBJ2-1; the TCRdb D gene call, TRBD1, has no DNA to confirm it. The CDR3 is 15 residues long. The CDR3 sequence is CASSWGGQSYNEQFF.

The gene calls are TRBV18 and TRBJ2-3; TCRdb reports TRBD2, a call that lacks DNA to check it against. The CDR3 loop spans 16 amino acids. Per the germline V gene, CDR1 is KGHSH and CDR2 is LQKENI. CDR3 sequence: CASSPASTSSTDTQYF.

J is TRBJ2-2 and V is TRBV29-1. The CDR3 extends over 13 amino acids. Looked up from germline, CDR1 is SQVTM and CDR2 is ANQGSEA. The CDR3 sequence: CSVEKVNTGELFF.

Judged by frequency, this clonotype is medium-sized. The rearrangement uses TRBV19 and TRBJ2-3. The CDR3 contains 14 residues. Germline CDR1 and CDR2: LNHDA and SQIVND (reference sequence). This CDR3 reads CASSIVTAQSTQYF.

According to its frequency, this clonotype is medium-sized (0.01 to 0.1%). The genes are TRBV21-1 and TRBJ1-3; there is no DNA to check the TCRdb D call of TRBD1. TRBV21-1 is tagged as a pseudogene. The length of the CDR3 is 16 residues. CDR3 in amino acids: CASSKDDREGGNTIYF.

This clonotype is called medium-sized based on its frequency. This chain links TRBV20-1 with TRBJ2-7; TCRdb calls TRBD1, which cannot be checked without DNA. CDR1 and CDR2 from the germline V gene are DFQATT and SNEGSKA (reference sequence). The CDR3 spans 15 residues. The CDR3 sequence is CSAEKPGQDSYEQYF.

The gene calls are TRBV7-9 and TRBJ2-3; TCRdb reports TRBD1, a call that lacks DNA to check it against. The germline V gene has CDR1 SEHNR and CDR2 FQNEAQ (reference sequence). This CDR3 contains 16 residues. The CDR3 is CASSPPPGLAADTQYF. The full variable domain, with the rest looked up from reference TRBV7-9 and TRBJ2-3, is DTGVSQNPRHKITKRGQNVTFRCDPISEHNRLYWYRQTLGQGPEFLTYFQNEAQLEKSRLLSDRFSAERPKGSFSTLEIQRTEQGDSAMYLCASSPPPGLAADTQYFGPGTRLTVL.

The chain employs TRBV20-1 and TRBJ2-1; TCRdb reports TRBD2, a call that lacks DNA to check it against. The CDR3 consists of 17 residues. Germline V gene data show CDR1 as DFQATT and CDR2 as SNEGSKA (reference sequence). Here the CDR3 reads CSASELAGVGSYNEQFF.

This clonotype is classed as medium-sized by frequency. The chain links TRBV7-6 to TRBJ2-7; TCRdb designates TRBD2, a call that cannot be tested without DNA. The CDR3 has 15 residues. In germline, CDR1 is SGHVS, CDR2 FNYEAQ. The CDR3 reads CASSLGGGTSYEQYF.

The chain uses TRBV5-1 and TRBJ2-1; no DNA is available, so the TRBD1 call from TCRdb remains unchecked. The CDR3 covers 21 residues. CDR1 SGHRS and CDR2 YFSETQ come from the germline V gene. This CDR3 is CASSLPLNTYRDRGSYNEQFF.

Judged by frequency, this clonotype is medium-sized (0.01 to 0.1%). The CDR3 loop is CASSAQGSPSSYGYTF. V usage is TRBV7-9 and J usage is TRBJ1-2; TCRdb proposes TRBD1, but this gene call is untestable without DNA. CDR1 is SEHNR and CDR2 is FQNEAQ in the germline V gene (reference sequence). The CDR3 contains 16 residues. Using reference TRBV7-9 and TRBJ1-2 for the parts outside the CDR3, the full variable domain is DTGVSQNPRHKITKRGQNVTFRCDPISEHNRLYWYRQTLGQGPEFLTYFQNEAQLEKSRLLSDRFSAERPKGSFSTLEIQRTEQGDSAMYLCASSAQGSPSSYGYTFGSGTRLTVV.